This T cell receptor beta chain was obtained from a study of cytomegalovirus exposure and HLA in healthy donors. The germline V gene has CDR1 MNHEY and CDR2 SVGAGI. Trimming took off 5 bases at V and 6 bases at J, with 16 bases between the two ends. The CDR3 is 14 amino acids. Produced via immunoSEQ multiplex PCR; TCRdb's table is partial and in-frame only. The sample holds 130,000 to 150,000 clones, almost 85% seen once. The material sequenced was PBMCs. The J gene is TRBJ1-1, the V gene TRBV6-5, with D uncertain. The receptor's source is a woman in her 30s in good health and CMV-seronegative. The CDR3 DNA sequence: TGTGCCAGCAGTGCTCATTCGGGATTCGCTGAAGCTTTCTTT. This translates into CASSAHSGFAEAFF.